There are a few counts of the clone carrying this T cell receptor beta chain. As yet, its antigen is unknown. Germline V CDR1 and CDR2: SGHDN, FVKESK. The germline V and J ends were trimmed by 1 base and 1 base, with 11 bases remaining between them. CDR3 length: 15 amino acids. The sample comes from a study of a mutant IDH1 vaccine in newly diagnosed glioma. Here immunoSEQ multiplex PCR was the method, and the copy in TCRdb shows in-frame clones only, minus some. There are some 87,000 clones in the sample; roughly four fifths occur only once, and approximately 5% lies in the top ten. Time point specified: week 47, end of study. Alongside topical imiquimod, each dose of vaccine comprised 300 ug of mutant IDH1 20-mer peptide.

The chain has TRBV14 and TRBJ2-7, with D perhaps TRBD1 (5 bases). The starting material was PBMCs, obtained from a glioma patient whose treatment included an IDH1 peptide vaccine. The origin of this receptor is a middle-aged man with glioma. Written as DNA, the CDR3 is TGTGCCAGCAGCCAAGTATACGACAGATCCTACGAGCAGTACTTC. Its translation: CASSQVYDRSYEQYF.